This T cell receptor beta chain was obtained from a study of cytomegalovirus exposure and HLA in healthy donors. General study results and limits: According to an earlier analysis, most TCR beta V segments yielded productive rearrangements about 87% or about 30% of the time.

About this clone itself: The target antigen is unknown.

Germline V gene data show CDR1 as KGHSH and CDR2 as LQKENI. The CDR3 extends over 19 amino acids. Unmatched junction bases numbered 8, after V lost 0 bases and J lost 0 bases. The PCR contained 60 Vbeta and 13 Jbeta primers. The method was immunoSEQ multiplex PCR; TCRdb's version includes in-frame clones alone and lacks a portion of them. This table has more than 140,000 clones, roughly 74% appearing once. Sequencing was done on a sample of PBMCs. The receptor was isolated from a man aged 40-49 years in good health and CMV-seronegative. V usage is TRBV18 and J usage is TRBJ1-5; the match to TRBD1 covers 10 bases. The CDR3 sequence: CASSPPGTGVAYSNQPQHF. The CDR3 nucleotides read TGTGCCAGCTCACCACCGGGGACAGGGGTGGCGTATAGCAATCAGCCCCAGCATTTT.